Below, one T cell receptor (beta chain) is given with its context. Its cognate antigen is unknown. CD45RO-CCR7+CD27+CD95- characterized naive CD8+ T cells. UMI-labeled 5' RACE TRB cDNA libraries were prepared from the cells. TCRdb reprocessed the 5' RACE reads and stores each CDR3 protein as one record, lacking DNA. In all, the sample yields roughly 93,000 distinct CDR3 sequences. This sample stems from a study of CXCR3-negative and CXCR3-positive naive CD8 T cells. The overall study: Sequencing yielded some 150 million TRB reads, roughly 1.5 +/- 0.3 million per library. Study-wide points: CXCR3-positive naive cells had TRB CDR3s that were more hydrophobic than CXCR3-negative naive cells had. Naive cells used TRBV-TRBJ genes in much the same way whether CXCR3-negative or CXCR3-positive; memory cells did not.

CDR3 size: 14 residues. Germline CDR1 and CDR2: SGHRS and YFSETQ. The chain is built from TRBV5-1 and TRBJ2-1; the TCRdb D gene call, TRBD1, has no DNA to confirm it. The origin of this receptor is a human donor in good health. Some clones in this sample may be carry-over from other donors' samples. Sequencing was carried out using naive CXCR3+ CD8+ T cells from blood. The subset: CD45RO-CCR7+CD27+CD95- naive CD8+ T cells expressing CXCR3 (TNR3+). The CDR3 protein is CASSFDGGNDEQFF.